This TCR beta chain was retrieved from a study of T cell responses to AZD1222 COVID-19 vaccine. Study-wide findings and caveats: Donor demographics were predominantly white British with a female majority; clonal diversity may be underestimated.

To note about this clone: The antigen is not known.

Germline V gene lookup returns CDR1 SGHRS and CDR2 YFSETQ. V lost 5 bases, J lost 2 bases, and 8 bases stayed unmatched. The CDR3 totals 15 residues. The assay was immunoSEQ multiplex PCR, and TCRdb's table has in-frame clones only and misses some. This sample carries some 130,000 clones, more than 85% of them seen once, and the ten largest clones take 2.4%. This receptor was identified in an adult in good health. The sample consisted of peripheral blood, taken on day 0 of AZD1222 vaccination. V gene TRBV5-1 combines with J gene TRBJ2-5, with 8 positions matching TRBD1. Here the CDR3 DNA reads TGCGCCAGCAGGGCGGCAGGGGGCGGACAAGAGACCCAGTACTTC. Amino acids: CASRAAGGGQETQYF.